This TCR beta chain is from a study of blood T cell repertoires in COVID-19 (dated by TCRdb to between 2020 and 2021). Regarding the complete study: The collaborator samples originated in the United States, Italy and Spain and spanned the acute and convalescent phases of COVID-19. The material from the prospective study consisted of cDNA or gDNA derived from T cells, B-cell-depleted T cells, or PBMCs. Deeply sampled blood TCRbeta repertoires from subjects exposed to, actively infected with, or recovered from COVID-19 were included in the dataset. The repertoires were released in a freely available public database intended as a resource for research on the immune response to SARS-CoV-2. The samples were drawn from two sources: the first 160 participants of the ongoing ImmuneRACE study, and about 1,300 subjects contributed by 6 global collaborators. Nearly every sample came with metadata listing a de-identified subject ID, COVID-19 status, age in years and sex. Where available, HLA class I and class II types were taken from metadata supplied by the sample provider and were not determined by assay-based typing. Study-wide findings and limitations: The amount of clinical and demographic metadata varied by source and participant and was provided uncurated.

Enrolling through a virtual design, the prospective study's participants ranged in age from roughly 18 to 90 years and lived across roughly 23 United States geographic areas. To assign participants to cohorts, the prospective study relied on clinical history that participants themselves reported in a screening survey and a study questionnaire. For ImmuneRACE Cohort 3, a participant was defined as recovered based on two consecutive negative NP/OP PCR tests, clearance by a healthcare professional, or resolution of symptoms. In the prospective study, mobile phlebotomists collected whole blood, serum and a nasopharyngeal or oropharyngeal swab from each participant. Over a roughly 2-month period, participants in the prospective study had the option of providing additional blood draws and questionnaires. Before DNA extraction, blood samples from the prospective study were shipped at room temperature or frozen.

CDR3 length: 13 amino acids, cysteine to phenylalanine. The sequence is cut down to CDR3 DNA, 39 bases in frame from base 1. The germline V gene specifies KGHDR as CDR1 and SFDVKD as CDR2. Trimming removed 7 bases from V and 8 bases from J, leaving 14 bases between the germline ends. In this sample, this clone turned up a few times. Its antigen has not been determined. No base quality values were provided; no much bigger clone lies one nucleotide off. TCRbeta CDR3 regions were amplified from genomic DNA using the immunoSEQ Assay, a bias-controlled multiplex PCR. Concerning the study's data processing: The number of nucleated cells in each sample was estimated from the amplification of reference gene primers within the assay. To quantify the absolute abundance of each unique TCRbeta CDR3 rearrangement, sequence reads were collapsed and filtered. For each sample, productive Simpson clonality was calculated by taking the square root of Simpson's diversity index across productive rearrangements. Imported from immuneACCESS, the table was reduced by TCRdb to in-frame sequences with V and J called. These copies leave out some clones; in studies compared against another copy, an unresolved V gene accounts for under half, and the cause of the remainder is not known. Clone size and the V and J calls come from that table; the DNA yielded D and trimming. In all, the sample holds approximately 200,000 clones, and 70% to 85% of those were seen once. The top ten hold around 2% of the sample.

The sequence came from a man in his 60s who had recovered from COVID-19. The chain employs TRBV24-1 and TRBJ2-1; TRBD2 is possibly the D segment (6 matching bases). The sample taken for sequencing was PBMCs or T cells enriched from blood (not recorded which). The DNA reads as follows: TGTGCCACCAGGGACTACGACGAGGATGAGCAGTTCTTC. It is translated as CATRDYDEDEQFF.